There are many counts of the clone carrying this TCR beta chain. Its antigen remains unidentified. The TCR beta CDR3 regions underwent amplification using RNA transcripts as the source. The study used the HTBI primer set for a first-round RT-PCR of the TCR CDR3. Each CDR3 protein is one row after TCRdb ran MiXCR on the multiplex PCR reads. This sample has some 200,000 distinct CDR3 sequences, with less than 20% found just once. These data originate in a study of T cells in Graves' hyperthyroidism and ophthalmopathy. Whole-study results and caveats: Within blood appeared most thyroid clonotypes that had expanded above 0.001.

Clinical symptoms, serum thyroxine, TRAb, thyroid ultrasound and orbital computed tomography established diagnosis. PBMCs were obtained from over 8.5 ml fresh peripheral blood. Germline lookup yields CDR1 WSHSY and CDR2 SAAADI. The CDR3 has 14 residues. The V segment lost 4 bases and the J segment 4 bases; nucleotides outside the gene matches: 3. Sample: blood. The clonotype comes from a woman in her forties or fifties with Graves' hyperthyroidism. V usage is TRBV10-2 and J usage is TRBJ2-1; 8 bases fit TRBD2. The CDR3 spells CASSVTSGYNEQFF. CDR3 nucleotides: TGCGCCAGCAGTGTCACTAGCGGTTACAATGAGCAGTTCTTC.